Listed here are 30 T cell receptor beta chains from one sample, sequenced in a study of response to subunit inactivated influenza vaccine. TCRdb independently ran MiXCR on the RT-PCR reads; one entry per CDR3 protein. The sample carries 710,000 or so distinct CDR3 sequences, 15% to 17% recorded once. The material was PBMCs from blood, obtained about 12 days after vaccination. These receptors originate from a man aged 45-65 years who received an inactivated influenza vaccine.

This clonotype was counted between two and nine times. This may stem from a read error, because a much larger clone lies one nucleotide away. This sequence joins TRBV6-6 and TRBJ1-1; D call uncertain. CDR1 is MNHNY, CDR2 SVGAGI, per germline (reference sequence). The CDR3 sequence is 10 residues long. Trimming shortened V by 5 bases and J by 5 bases, and 3 bases separated the two germline ends. The CDR3 DNA reads TGTGCCAGCAGTAAAACTGAAGCTTTCTTT. This gives the protein CASSKTEAFF.

V and J are TRBV29-1 and TRBJ2-1; TRBD2 matches at 9 bases. V lost 3 bases to trimming and J lost 2 bases; unmatched junction nucleotides: 8. Germline V gene data show CDR1 as SQVTM and CDR2 as ANQGSEA. CDR3 length: 16 amino acids. The CDR3 coding sequence is TGCAGCGTTGAGGGTCTTCTAGCGGGACCCTACAATGAGCAGTTCTTC. It is translated as CSVEGLLAGPYNEQFF.

The chain has TRBV5-1 and TRBJ2-1; 7 nucleotides align to TRBD1. Losses at the gene ends were 1 base for V and 1 base for J; bases not matched to a gene: 2. Germline V CDR1 and CDR2: SGHRS, YFSETQ. CDR3 length equals 15 residues. The CDR3 sequence is CASSLPGGSYNEQFF. The DNA for the CDR3 is TGCGCCAGCAGCTTGCCAGGGGGATCCTACAATGAGCAGTTCTTC.

The chain has TRBV20-1 and TRBJ2-2; possibly TRBD1 for D (6 bases). V was cut by 3 bases and J by 2 bases, with 16 bases left in between. Germline values: CDR1 DFQATT, CDR2 SNEGSKA (reference sequence). The CDR3 totals 16 residues. CDR3 coding DNA: TGCAGTGCTAGTGGGGGCGGTGGGAGTAACACCGGGGAGCTGTTTTTT. It translates to CSASGGGGSNTGELFF.

This chain joins TRBV7-2 and TRBJ2-3, with D possibly being TRBD2 (5 bases). V lost 2 bases and J lost 3, with 9 bases in between. The CDR3 length is 14 residues. In germline, CDR1 is SGHTA, CDR2 FQGNSA. CDR3 in amino acids: CASSLREWTDTQYF. CDR3 nucleotides: TGTGCCAGCAGCTTACGGGAATGGACAGATACGCAGTATTTT.

The table lists this clonotype with a count of one. J is TRBJ2-2 and V is TRBV10-2; D gene uncertain. V lost 3 bases to trimming and J lost 6 bases, with 8 bases between them. Germline V gives CDR1 WSHSY, CDR2 SAAADI. CDR3 length: 13 amino acids. The CDR3 DNA follows: TGCGCCAGCAGTGATTGGGGTTCCGGGGAGCTGTTTTTT. Its protein is CASSDWGSGELFF.

The chain uses TRBV6-6 and TRBJ1-3, with D tentatively TRBD1 (6 bases). V was shortened by 6 bases and J by 2 bases, with 8 bases between the two germline ends. CDR3 length: 13 residues. Germline loops: CDR1 MNHNY, CDR2 SVGAGI (reference sequence). Written as DNA, the CDR3 is TGTGCCAGCAGACAGGGAACTGGAAACACCATATATTTT. Its protein is CASRQGTGNTIYF.

This clonotype was picked up a small number of times. The chain links TRBV9 to TRBJ2-1, with 14 bases matching TRBD2. Per germline, CDR1 SGDLS and CDR2 YYNGEE. With 4 bases clipped from V and 2 bases from J, the junction kept 8 bases outside the gene matches. The CDR3 has 18 residues. The CDR3, as DNA: TGTGCCAGCAGCCCGCAGCCGGGACTAGCGGGGGCCTACAATGAGCAGTTCTTC. Its protein is CASSPQPGLAGAYNEQFF.

This clonotype was observed a handful of times. The chain recombines TRBV12-3 or TRBV12-4 with TRBJ2-1; D unresolved. Trimming took off 6 bases at V and 4 bases at J, with 10 bases between the two ends. The CDR3 has 13 amino acids. DNA of the CDR3: TGTGCCAGCAGGTCCGGAAATTACAATGAGCAGTTCTTC. This sequence encodes CASRSGNYNEQFF.

This clonotype showed up just a few times. The J gene is TRBJ2-1, the V gene TRBV19, with 10 bases aligning to TRBD1. The CDR3 is 15 residues long. V shed 5 bases and J 5 bases; nucleotides not matched to a gene: 6. Germline V gene data show CDR1 as LNHDA and CDR2 as SQIVND (reference sequence). Here the CDR3 DNA reads TGTGCCAGTAGTGCTTTAGGGACAGGGGACAATGAGCAGTTCTTC. Residues: CASSALGTGDNEQFF.

The table lists this clonotype with many counts. The chain combines TRBV12-3 or TRBV12-4 with TRBJ2-2; no definite D call. The CDR3 loop spans 14 amino acids. Trimming stripped 7 bases from V and 2 bases from J, with 11 bases between. CDR3 region: CASNSDQNTGELFF. The DNA for the CDR3 is TGTGCCAGCAACTCGGATCAAAACACCGGGGAGCTGTTTTTT.

CDR3 in DNA: TGTGCCAGCAGCGTGTCTAATTACAATGAGCAGTTCTTC. Protein sequence: CASSVSNYNEQFF. The rearrangement joins TRBV9 to TRBJ2-1; D gene ambiguous. V was clipped by 2 bases and J by 4 bases, with 7 bases between them. Germline V gene data show CDR1 as SGDLS and CDR2 as YYNGEE. The CDR3 consists of 13 residues.

This clonotype has only a few counts. This sequence joins TRBV12-3 or TRBV12-4 and TRBJ2-5, with TRBD1 matching 7 bases. Trimming cost V 7 bases and J 4 bases; bases outside gene matches: 12. This CDR3 is 15 amino acids long. CDR3 in DNA: TGTGCCAGCACCCTCCGGGACAGCTTGAGAGAGACCCAGTACTTC. It translates to CASTLRDSLRETQYF.

This clonotype has a handful of counts. The chain employs TRBV7-6 and TRBJ2-7, with TRBD1 matching 7 bases. The germline gives CDR1 SGHVS, CDR2 FNYEAQ. The CDR3 has 14 residues. With 4 bases clipped from V and 4 bases from J, the junction kept 7 bases outside the gene matches. CDR3 nucleotides: TGTGCCAGCAGCTCGCGGACAGGCTTGTACGAGCAGTACTTC. It encodes CASSSRTGLYEQYF. The full variable domain, rest sourced from reference TRBV7-6 and TRBJ2-7, is GAGVSQSPRYKVTKRGQDVALRCDPISGHVSLYWYRQALGQGPEFLTYFNYEAQQDKSGLPNDRFSAERPEGSISTLTIQRTEQRDSAMYRCASSSRTGLYEQYFGPGTRLTVT.

The rearrangement joins TRBV30 to TRBJ2-7, with a possible D match to TRBD1 (6 bases). Germline values: CDR1 GTSNPN, CDR2 SVGIG (reference sequence). This CDR3 spans 14 amino acids. V lost 4 bases to trimming and J lost 3 bases, with 16 bases between them. The CDR3 DNA reads as TGTGCCTGGACCCTGAGGGGGTCGGGCTACGAGCAGTACTTC. This translates into CAWTLRGSGYEQYF.

V and J are TRBV4-2 and TRBJ2-7, with 7 bases aligning to TRBD2. The CDR3 runs to 15 residues. V dropped 0 bases and J dropped 3; count of bases not matched to a gene: 5. The germline V gene encodes CDR1 LGHNA and CDR2 YNFKEQ. CDR3 loop: CASSQDQAGYYEQYF. In DNA, the CDR3 is TGTGCCAGCAGCCAAGATCAAGCGGGGTACTACGAGCAGTACTTC.

CDR3: CASSQELAIAGDTQYF. CDR3 in DNA: TGCGCCAGCAGCCAAGAGCTAGCGATAGCTGGAGATACGCAGTATTTT. This sequence joins TRBV4-1 and TRBJ2-3, with D maybe TRBD2 (6 bases). The germline V gene encodes CDR1 MGHRA and CDR2 YSYEKL. The CDR3 has 16 amino acids. Trimming shortened V by 0 bases and J by 5 bases, and 15 bases separated the two germline ends.

This clonotype was observed a handful of times. The chain employs TRBV7-3 and TRBJ2-5, with D perhaps matching TRBD1 (6 bases). Trimming removed 5 bases from V and 2 bases from J, with 18 bases in between. Looked up from germline, CDR1 is SGHTA and CDR2 is FQGTGA. The CDR3 is 16 amino acids. The CDR3 region has the DNA TGTGCCAGCAGCAAGCACAGGGTAAAGGGTCAAGAGACCCAGTACTTC. Its translation: CASSKHRVKGQETQYF.

This clonotype appeared once. The rearrangement links TRBV7-9 to TRBJ2-3, with 12 positions matching TRBD1. Unmatched junction bases numbered 5, after V lost 4 bases and J lost 3 bases. The germline CDR1 and CDR2 sequences are SEHNR and FQNEAQ (reference sequence). This CDR3 has 16 amino acids. The CDR3 region is CASSSLGQGATDTQYF. In DNA, the CDR3 is TGTGCCAGCAGCTCATTGGGACAGGGGGCTACAGATACGCAGTATTTT.

This clonotype was counted only a few times. The rearrangement joins TRBV28 to TRBJ2-2; 13 nucleotides agree with TRBD2. Germline V gives CDR1 MDHEN, CDR2 SYDVKM. Germline trimming cut 3 bases from V and 0 bases from J; bases unmatched to any gene: 13. The CDR3 contains 21 residues. CDR3 in amino acids: CASSFSAPGLAGLSNTGELFF. In nucleotides, the CDR3 is TGTGCCAGCAGTTTCTCGGCTCCGGGACTAGCGGGACTATCGAACACCGGGGAGCTGTTTTTT.

This clonotype was counted a few times. This chain links TRBV10-3 with TRBJ2-7, with D tentatively TRBD2 (5 bases). Germline loops: CDR1 ENHRY, CDR2 SYGVKD. This CDR3 is built from 14 residues. The V end lost 1 base, the J end lost 5 bases, and 12 bases lay between the germline ends. This CDR3 is CAISELAEGDEQYF. The CDR3 DNA follows: TGTGCCATCAGTGAGTTGGCAGAGGGCGACGAGCAGTACTTC.

The V gene is TRBV20-1, the J gene TRBJ2-5; D possibly corresponds to TRBD1 (6 bases). CDR1 DFQATT and CDR2 SNEGSKA come from the germline V gene (reference sequence). The V and J ends lost 2 bases and 4 bases respectively, with 8 bases between them. The CDR3 has 12 amino acids. The CDR3 protein is CSARLQGETQYF. The CDR3 DNA follows: TGCAGTGCTAGACTACAGGGAGAGACCCAGTACTTC.

This clonotype was detected a few times. The chain couples TRBV10-3 to TRBJ2-3; no clear D. CDR3 size: 13 residues. The V gene's germline CDR1 is ENHRY and CDR2 SYGVKD. V was cut by 0 bases and J by 5 bases, with 6 bases left in between. CDR3 DNA sequence: TGTGCCATCAGTGAGTCCGTGAGAGATACGCAGTATTTT. Its translation: CAISESVRDTQYF.

The chain recombines TRBV15 with TRBJ2-7; the match to TRBD1 covers 9 bases. The CDR3 runs to 15 residues. Germline V CDR1 and CDR2: LNHNV, YYDKDF (reference sequence). J was trimmed by 3 bases and V by 0 bases; bases with no gene match: 3. CDR3 loop: CATSRELTGGYEQYF. CDR3 sequence (DNA): TGTGCCACCAGCAGAGAACTGACAGGGGGCTACGAGCAGTACTTC.

The chain employs TRBV5-6 and TRBJ2-7; D may match TRBD1 or TRBD2 (6 bases each). The CDR3 extends over 17 amino acids. V lost 1 base to trimming and J lost 2 bases, with 19 bases between them. Germline V gene sequence: CDR1 SGHDT, CDR2 YYEEEE. This CDR3 reads CASSLHSGGGIPYEQYF. The CDR3, as DNA: TGTGCCAGCAGCTTGCATTCCGGGGGCGGTATCCCCTACGAGCAGTACTTC.

This clonotype was picked up a small number of times. The V call is TRBV5-1, the J call TRBJ1-2; no clear D gene. The CDR3 is 14 residues long. Germline V gene sequence: CDR1 SGHRS, CDR2 YFSETQ. V gave up 0 bases and J gave up 7 bases, with 13 bases separating them. The CDR3 sequence is CASSLARESGGYTF. For the CDR3, the DNA is TGCGCCAGCAGCTTGGCCCGGGAATCAGGTGGCTACACCTTC.

The chain uses TRBV5-4 and TRBJ1-1, with 12 bases fitting TRBD1. Germline values: CDR1 SGHNT, CDR2 YYREEE (reference sequence). V was pared by 4 bases and J by 10 bases, with 11 bases of the junction left unmatched. This CDR3 is 15 amino acids long. DNA for the CDR3: TGTGCCAGCAGCCTACGGCGGGACAGGGGGCCGGGAGCTTTCTTT. It translates to CASSLRRDRGPGAFF.

The genes are TRBV5-1 and TRBJ2-7; the D gene is possibly TRBD1 (5 bases). The CDR3 is 12 amino acids. Trimming left V 1 base short and J 6 bases short, with 8 bases between. Germline CDR1 is SGHRS and CDR2 is YFSETQ. CDR3 amino acids: CASSLTQGEQYF. The CDR3 bases are TGCGCCAGCAGCTTGACCCAGGGCGAGCAGTACTTC.

This clonotype was recorded many times. The rearrangement joins TRBV6-2 or TRBV6-3 to TRBJ1-1; D may be TRBD1 (5 bases). The germline V gene has CDR1 MNHEY and CDR2 SVGEGT. The length of the CDR3 is 15 residues. V gave up 4 bases and J gave up 2 bases, with 14 bases separating them. The CDR3 nucleotides read TGTGCCAGCAGTTCCCGGGGGAAGAGAAACACTGAAGCTTTCTTT. Translated, it gives CASSSRGKRNTEAFF.

This clonotype was picked up a small number of times. V is TRBV5-1 and J is TRBJ2-2, with a possible D match to TRBD1 (5 bases). The V end was cut by 4 bases, the J end by 6 bases, with 10 bases between. CDR1 and CDR2 (germline): SGHRS, YFSETQ. The CDR3 length is 13 residues. CDR3 amino acids: CASSPRVAGELFF. The CDR3 DNA reads TGCGCCAGCAGCCCCAGGGTGGCCGGGGAGCTGTTTTTT.